The present T cell receptor beta chain was sequenced within a study of shared clonotypes between healthy human individuals (dated by TCRdb to the early 2020s). With respect to the entire study: Two women and a few men aged 18 to 49 years were included in the cohort. Each donor's leukapheresis produced roughly between about 0.8 and 10 billion PBMCs. To increase sequencing depth and limit assay-specific biases, different laboratories used diverse techniques to prepare libraries and sequence TCR repertoires. To estimate repertoire size and how much clonotypes are shared between individuals, the study performed deep sequencing of blood TCR repertoires from five healthy adults. The full study reports these points: Because the study included a small number of donors, the genetic and exposure-history diversity represented was limited. Sampling was limited to blood, and TCR repertoires in tissue likely differ from TCR repertoires in blood. Pairwise subsampling led to the expectation that sequencing depth would affect the degree of clonotype sharing among donors.

The donors were healthy, HIV-negative adults who had no recently reported acute infections or vaccinations. All donors were Caucasian adults living in Nashville, Tennessee, USA. In the unsorted samples, 70 million to 90 million PBMCs were counted, and genomic DNA was extracted using the QIAamp DNA Blood Mini kit. After blood collection by leukapheresis, PBMCs were isolated using Ficoll-Histopaque density gradient centrifugation and then cryopreserved in the vapor phase of liquid nitrogen. The CDR1 and CDR2 encoded by the germline V gene are SGHRS and YFSETQ. V is pruned by 3 bases and J by 8 bases, leaving 11 bases of the junction without a gene match. Taken from cysteine to phenylalanine, the CDR3 has 15 residues. Only the CDR3 portion is preserved as DNA: 45 bases, with reading frame beginning at the first base. In regard to this clone: Its antigen is currently not known. There are no base qualities to consult, and no much larger clone falls within one base.

Using the deep immunoSEQ assay, TCR CDR3 regions were amplified from genomic DNA by multiplex PCR. Extracted genomic DNA from each cell subset was distributed evenly across all wells of several immunoSEQ 96-well plates, and each plate was treated as a replicate. For unsorted PBMC, about 300 ng of genomic DNA, equivalent to 30,000 to 35,000 T cell genomes, went into each replicate PCR. Unsorted PBMC genomic DNA was sequenced across ten immunoSEQ deep assay plates. The purified libraries were quantified using a Qubit 3.0 fluorometer, sized with a Bioanalyzer 2100, and then quantified again using the KAPA Library Quantification kit. Each immunoSEQ 96-well plate was sequenced on its own single-read 150-cycle Illumina NextSeq 550 flow cell. Processing in the source paper ran as follows. The immunoSEQ output contained only junctional sequences without quality scores, so filtering could not match that applied to full-length reads. To assign V/J genes and CDR3, sequences were annotated using PyIR, a Python wrapper for IgBLAST v1.9, with IMGT germline references. Reads were filtered out if the reads had weak V/J assignments (E-value above 1e-6), no CDR3, stop codons, out-of-frame junctions, or ambiguous translated residues. V3J clonotypes were defined as sequences sharing an identical inferred V gene, J gene, and CDR3 amino acid sequence. Percentage overlap between repertoires was calculated by dividing the number of shared unique clonotypes by the size of the smaller repertoire. RTK rarefaction, the Chao1 estimator, and Recon v2.1 estimates of unobserved clonotypes were used to assess repertoire richness. TCRdb carries this immuneACCESS record with in-frame sequences only. Its versions omit some clonotypes, under half of them owing to an unresolved V gene in the studies checked, with the rest unexplained. The DNA was the basis for D and trimming; V, J and clone size are from that table. Present in this sample are some 450,000 clones, approximately 80% of which were seen just once. About 12% of the sample comes from the top ten.

The chain uses TRBV5-1 and TRBJ2-1; 7 bases in the junction line up with TRBD1. Input material: PBMCs. The sequence was collected from a woman aged 40 to 50 in good health. Some clones in this sample may be carry-over from other donors' samples. The DNA reads TGCGCCAGCAGCTCACAGGGGCTGCAAGCCCATGAGCAGTTCTTC. Translated, it reads CASSSQGLQAHEQFF.